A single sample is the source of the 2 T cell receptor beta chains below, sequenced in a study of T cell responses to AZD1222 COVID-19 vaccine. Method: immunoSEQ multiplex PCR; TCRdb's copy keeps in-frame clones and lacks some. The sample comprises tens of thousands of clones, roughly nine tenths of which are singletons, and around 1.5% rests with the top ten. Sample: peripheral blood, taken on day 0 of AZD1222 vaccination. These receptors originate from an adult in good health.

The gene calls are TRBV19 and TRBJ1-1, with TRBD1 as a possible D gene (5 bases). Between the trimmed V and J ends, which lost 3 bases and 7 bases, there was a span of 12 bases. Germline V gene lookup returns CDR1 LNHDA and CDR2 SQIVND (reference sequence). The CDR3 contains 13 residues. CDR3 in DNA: TGTGCCAGTAGTATTGGGGGTCTCGGTGAAGCTTTCTTT. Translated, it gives CASSIGGLGEAFF.

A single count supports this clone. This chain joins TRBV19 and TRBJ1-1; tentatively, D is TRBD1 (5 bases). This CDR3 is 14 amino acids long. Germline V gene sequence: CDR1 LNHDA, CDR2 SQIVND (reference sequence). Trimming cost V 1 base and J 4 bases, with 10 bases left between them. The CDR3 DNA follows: TGTGCCAGTAGTATAGGGGGGACCGTCACTGAAGCTTTCTTT. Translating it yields CASSIGGTVTEAFF.